These 25 T cell receptor beta chains were sequenced from one sample in a study of shared clonotypes between healthy human individuals. TCRdb's table, derived via immunoSEQ multiplex PCR, lists solely in-frame clones and lacks some. Of 950,000 to 1,300,000 clones in the sample, more than 60% were seen once. The sample taken for sequencing was memory CD4+ T cells sorted from blood. Sample subset: CD45RA-negative fraction. The receptors were gathered from a man aged 18 to 30 in good health.

This clone was detected only once. This chain joins TRBV19 and TRBJ2-3, with a tentative D call TRBD1 (6 bases). This CDR3 comprises 11 residues. V was trimmed by 8 bases and J by 3 bases, leaving 6 bases between them. Germline V gene lookup returns CDR1 LNHDA and CDR2 SQIVND (reference sequence). The DNA of the CDR3 is TGTGCCAGTCAGGGGACAGATACGCAGTATTTT. Its protein is CASQGTDTQYF.

In this sample, this clone turned up many times. The V call is TRBV5-1, the J call TRBJ1-5; D unresolved. Germline loops: CDR1 SGHRS, CDR2 YFSETQ. Trimming stripped 7 bases from V and 4 bases from J, with 15 bases between. This CDR3 region has 14 residues. CDR3 residues: CASSSEGRNQPQHF. Here the CDR3 DNA reads TGCGCCAGCTCCTCGGAGGGCAGAAATCAGCCCCAGCATTTT.

The chain combines TRBV28 with TRBJ1-3, with a tentative D call TRBD1 (5 bases). Germline V gene sequence: CDR1 MDHEN, CDR2 SYDVKM. This CDR3 has 16 residues. Trimming stripped 5 bases from V and 1 base from J, with 15 bases between. CDR3 in DNA: TGTGCCAGCAGTCCTGGGACGCCCGGGTCTGGAAACACCATATATTTT. It is translated as CASSPGTPGSGNTIYF.

This rearrangement joins TRBV5-1 to TRBJ2-5; 11 bases agree with TRBD2. The CDR3 totals 16 residues. J gave up 5 bases and V 1 base, and 7 bases lay outside the gene matches. The germline V gene encodes CDR1 SGHRS and CDR2 YFSETQ. CDR3 sequence reads: CASSLTASGRMETQYF. The CDR3 DNA follows: TGCGCCAGCAGCTTGACGGCTAGCGGGAGGATGGAGACCCAGTACTTC. Full variable domain (remainder filled in from reference TRBV5-1 and TRBJ2-5): KAGVTQTPRYLIKTRGQQVTLSCSPISGHRSVSWYQQTPGQGLQFLFEYFSETQRNKGNFPGRFSGRQFSNSRSEMNVSTLELGDSALYLCASSLTASGRMETQYFGPGTRLLVL.

The chain has TRBV30 and TRBJ2-1; D might be TRBD2 (5 bases). The CDR3 consists of 13 residues. The germline V and J ends were trimmed by 0 bases and 7 bases, with 10 bases remaining between them. Germline CDR1 is GTSNPN and CDR2 is SVGIG (reference sequence). CDR3 protein: CAWSVGRGNEQFF. In DNA, the CDR3 is TGTGCCTGGAGTGTCGGACGGGGAAATGAGCAGTTCTTC.

This clone was found many times. V gene TRBV7-2 combines with J gene TRBJ1-5; D might be TRBD1 (5 bases). Trimming took 2 bases from V and 3 from J, leaving 8 bases between them. Germline CDR1 SGHTA, CDR2 FQGNSA. This CDR3 contains 14 residues. The CDR3 is CASSLTGVNQPQHF. The CDR3 bases are TGTGCCAGCAGCTTAACGGGGGTCAATCAGCCCCAGCATTTT.

For this clone: The junction does not match germline at one end; this may be a read error. The V call is TRBV2, the J call TRBJ2-4, with a possible D match to TRBD2 (7 bases). Germline-derived CDR1 and CDR2 are SNHLY and FYNNEI. This CDR3 spans 13 amino acids. The DNA of the CDR3 is TGTGCCAGCAGTGTCTCGAGGGGCAGGGGAGGGAACTTC. This sequence encodes CASSVSRGRGGNF. Together with reference TRBV2 and TRBJ2-4, the CDR3 gives the full variable domain: EPEVTQTPSHQVTQMGQEVILRCVPISNHLYFYWYRQILGQKVEFLVSFYNNEISEKSEIFDDQFSVERPDGSNFTLKIRSTKLEDSAMYFCASSVSRGRGGNFGAGTRLSVL.

The chain combines TRBV2 with TRBJ1-2; D may be TRBD1 (5 bases). The CDR3 totals 15 residues. The germline gives CDR1 SNHLY, CDR2 FYNNEI. V lost 5 bases and J lost 4, with 17 bases in between. The CDR3, as DNA: TGTGCCAGCAGTCCGAAGGGGCTAGAATTCTATGGCTACACCTTC. Amino acids: CASSPKGLEFYGYTF.

This chain uses TRBV5-5 with TRBJ2-2, with TRBD2 matching 11 bases. V gave up 4 bases and J gave up 7 bases; unmatched junction bases: 9. Germline V gene sequence: CDR1 SGHKS, CDR2 YYEKEE (reference sequence). The CDR3 contains 16 residues. The CDR3: CASSPYSGRAVGELFF. CDR3 nucleotide sequence: TGTGCCAGCAGCCCTTATAGCGGGAGGGCCGTCGGGGAGCTGTTTTTT.

This clone occurred once. The chain recombines TRBV27 with TRBJ2-1, with 10 bases that match TRBD1. The length of the CDR3 is 15 residues. The V and J ends lost 4 bases and 8 bases, in that order; junction bases with no gene match: 8. Germline CDR1 and CDR2: MNHEY and SMNVEV (reference sequence). In DNA form, the CDR3 reads TGTGCCAGCAGTTACTCCGGACAGGGGGGGTATGAGCAGTTCTTC. This codes for CASSYSGQGGYEQFF.

The chain carries TRBV14 and TRBJ2-3; D call uncertain. The CDR3 sequence is 14 residues long. Deletions cut 4 bases from V and 1 base from J, with 9 bases between. Per germline, CDR1 SGHDN and CDR2 FVKESK. This chain's CDR3 is CASSLFWGTDTQYF. CDR3 nucleotide sequence: TGTGCCAGCAGCCTCTTTTGGGGCACAGATACGCAGTATTTT.

This clone was detected only a few times. The rearrangement joins TRBV6-1 to TRBJ1-5; 7 bases match TRBD1. With 8 bases clipped from V and 3 bases from J, the junction kept 10 bases outside the gene matches. Germline CDR1 MNHNS, CDR2 SASEGT. This CDR3 is 15 amino acids long. The CDR3 region is CASVSGTANNQPQHF. CDR3 sequence (DNA): TGTGCCAGCGTAAGCGGGACAGCAAACAATCAGCCCCAGCATTTT.

The sample holds a few counts of this clone. The DNA of the CDR3 is TGTGCCAGCAGTTTCGGACGGATTATGAACACTGAAGCTTTCTTT. It codes for CASSFGRIMNTEAFF. V gene TRBV6-5 combines with J gene TRBJ1-1; D unresolved. Germline V gene lookup returns CDR1 MNHEY and CDR2 SVGAGI. V was trimmed by 4 bases and J by 0 bases, leaving 12 bases between them. This CDR3 is built from 15 residues.

This chain links TRBV6-6 with TRBJ2-3; TRBD1 matches 9 bases. From germline, CDR1 is MNHNY and CDR2 SVGAGI (reference sequence). The V and J ends lost 6 bases and 5 bases, in that order; junction bases with no gene match: 3. The CDR3 extends over 13 amino acids. CDR3 in amino acids: CASRGTGRDTQYF. The CDR3 DNA reads TGTGCCAGCAGGGGGACAGGGAGAGATACGCAGTATTTT.

The chain has TRBV6-1 and TRBJ2-1, with 10 bases matching TRBD2. The CDR3 loop spans 16 amino acids. Trimming took 4 bases from V and 7 from J; bases not matched to a gene: 10. Germline V gives CDR1 MNHNS, CDR2 SASEGT. CDR3 region: CASSVFSSGGRNEQFF. CDR3 nucleotides: TGTGCCAGCAGTGTTTTCTCTAGCGGGGGCCGGAATGAGCAGTTCTTC.

To note about this clone: The likely explanation is a read error, given a far larger clone one base away. The sample contains more than one DNA sequence encoding this CDR3. The chain recombines TRBV11-2 with TRBJ1-2; D unclear. The germline V gene has CDR1 SGHAT and CDR2 FQNNGV. The CDR3 is made up of 12 amino acids. CDR3 region: CASSPNLDGYTF. The DNA for the CDR3 is TGCGCCAGCAGCCCCAATTTGGATGGCTACACCTTC.

This sequence joins TRBV10-3 and TRBJ1-3; TRBD1 matches 9 bases. The J segment lost 3 bases and the V segment lost 6 bases, leaving 6 bases of the junction unmatched. CDR3 size: 15 residues. CDR1 is ENHRY, CDR2 SYGVKD, per germline. The CDR3 DNA reads TGTGCCATCAGGTCCGGGACAGGGAGTGGAAACACCATATATTTT. Translating it yields CAIRSGTGSGNTIYF.

The gene calls are TRBV5-4 and TRBJ1-3, with TRBD1 as a possible D gene (6 bases). V shed 3 bases and J shed 0 bases, with 16 bases lying between them. Germline CDR1 SGHNT, CDR2 YYREEE (reference sequence). There are 17 residues in the CDR3. CDR3 region: CASSSAGTSYSGNTIYF. In DNA, the CDR3 is TGTGCCAGCAGCTCGGCCGGGACATCCTACTCTGGAAACACCATATATTTT.

This clone was seen a single time. The gene calls are TRBV30 and TRBJ1-2, with TRBD1 identical over 9 bases. V shed 2 bases and J 7 bases; nucleotides not matched to a gene: 8. The CDR3 consists of 14 residues. CDR1 is GTSNPN and CDR2 is SVGIG in the germline V gene (reference sequence). The CDR3 here is CAWSPSGQGFGYTF. CDR3 in DNA: TGTGCCTGGAGTCCGTCCGGACAGGGGTTTGGCTACACCTTC.

The chain couples TRBV7-2 to TRBJ1-1, with 9 positions matching TRBD1. The CDR3 is 15 residues long. Germline CDR1 is SGHTA and CDR2 is FQGNSA. V was clipped by 5 bases and J by 4 bases; unmatched bases: 8. CDR3 protein: CASSGHRGLSTEAFF. The CDR3 region has the DNA TGTGCCAGCAGCGGACACAGGGGGCTGAGCACTGAAGCTTTCTTT.

The V gene is TRBV5-1, the J gene TRBJ1-4; 11 bases match TRBD1. The germline V gene encodes CDR1 SGHRS and CDR2 YFSETQ. With V trimmed by 4 bases and J by 0 bases, 5 bases remained unmatched. The CDR3 sequence is 17 residues long. The CDR3 DNA sequence: TGCGCCAGCAGCCCCAGGACAGGGGGCCCAACTAATGAAAAACTGTTTTTT. As protein: CASSPRTGGPTNEKLFF.

The rearrangement uses TRBV27 and TRBJ2-5, with 9 bases that match TRBD2. Losses at the gene ends were 4 bases for V and 1 base for J; bases not matched to a gene: 4. The CDR3 spans 15 residues. Germline CDR1 MNHEY, CDR2 SMNVEV (reference sequence). As DNA, the CDR3 is TGTGCCAGCAGTTCCCTAGCGGGGTTCCAAGAGACCCAGTACTTC. Translation: CASSSLAGFQETQYF.

The V call is TRBV29-1, the J call TRBJ1-2; D remains unclear. The CDR3 is 15 amino acids. V dropped 2 bases and J dropped 0 bases, with 13 bases sitting between them. CDR1 and CDR2 from the germline V gene are SQVTM and ANQGSEA. The CDR3 is CSVELLAQPNYGYTF. As DNA, the CDR3 is TGCAGCGTTGAATTGTTGGCCCAACCTAACTATGGCTACACCTTC.

The chain recombines TRBV4-3 with TRBJ1-2, with 8 bases lining up with TRBD1. With 0 bases clipped from V and 3 bases from J, the junction kept 3 bases outside the gene matches. Germline lookup yields CDR1 LGHNA and CDR2 YSLEER. This CDR3 contains 15 residues. CDR3 protein: CASSQEPTGDYGYTF. The DNA of the CDR3 is TGCGCCAGCAGCCAAGAACCGACAGGGGACTATGGCTACACCTTC.

The chain is built from TRBV30 and TRBJ2-1; 9 nucleotides line up with TRBD2. V lost 0 bases and J lost 8; bases outside the gene matches: 14. Per the germline V gene, CDR1 is GTSNPN and CDR2 is SVGIG (reference sequence). There are 17 residues in the CDR3. CDR3 residues: CAWSVLGGGRAIDEQFF. CDR3 sequence (DNA): TGTGCCTGGAGTGTACTAGGGGGCGGGAGGGCCATAGATGAGCAGTTCTTC.